Listed below are T cell receptor beta chains from one sample, sequenced in a study of T cells after yellow fever vaccination. A single record per CDR3 protein comes from TCRdb applying MiXCR to the 5' RACE reads. The table records hundreds of thousands of distinct CDR3 sequences, around 16% of them present only once. This sample comprised PBMCs, obtained less than 6 days after the first yellow fever vaccination. These receptors all stem from a man aged 18 to 30 who received the YFV17D yellow fever vaccine. Each CDR3 is given with its conserved first and last residue. D genes are given only for firm matches. Clone size is shown for a subset of rows, as once, few, many or a class of expanded clone.

d_call,clone_size,j_call,v_call,cdr3_nt,cdr3_aa
.,few,TRBJ2-2,TRBV4-3,TGCGCCAGCAGCCAAGACCGATACACCTCGAACACCGGGGAGCTGTTTTTT,CASSQDRYTSNTGELFF
TRBD1,.,TRBJ1-1,TRBV12-3/TRBV12-4,TGTGCCAGCAGTCCCGGGACAGGGTGGACTGAAGCTTTCTTT,CASSPGTGWTEAFF
.,.,TRBJ2-5,TRBV29-1,TGCAGCGTTTCTCCGGGGGCGGAAGAGACCCAGTACTTC,CSVSPGAEETQYF
.,.,TRBJ2-1,TRBV20-1,TGCAGTGCCCACCTCCCCCCTTTAGCGTACAATGAGCAGTTCTTC,CSAHLPPLAYNEQFF
.,many,TRBJ1-1,TRBV20-1,TGCAGTGCTAGAGATACGTTGTGGGCAATGAACACTGAAGCTTTCTTT,CSARDTLWAMNTEAFF
.,once,TRBJ2-5,TRBV5-6,TGTGCCAGCAGCTCAAACAGGGTTGGAGAGACCCAGTACTTC,CASSSNRVGETQYF
.,many,TRBJ2-3,TRBV27,TGTGCCAGCACCAGGACTAACACAGATACGCAGTATTTT,CASTRTNTDTQYF
TRBD2,.,TRBJ2-1,TRBV9,TGTGCCAGCAGCGCGATATCAACCCCGGGACTAGGACACAATGAGCAGTTCTTC,CASSAISTPGLGHNEQFF
TRBD1,.,TRBJ1-3,TRBV11-1,TGTGCCAGCAGCCCAAGTCCCGGGACAGGGGGCCCTGGAAACACCATATATTTT,CASSPSPGTGGPGNTIYF
.,few,TRBJ1-2,TRBV12-3/TRBV12-4,TGTGCCAGCAGTGGGTCCGGGGATGATGGCTACACCTTC,CASSGSGDDGYTF
TRBD2,.,TRBJ2-5,TRBV15,TGTGCCACCAGCCCCTTAGCGGGACTGCAAGAGACCCAGTACTTC,CATSPLAGLQETQYF
TRBD1,once,TRBJ1-2,TRBV28,TGTGCCAGCAGTAGAACTACGGGACAGGGTGAAATCTTGGGCTACACCTTC,CASSRTTGQGEILGYTF
.,.,TRBJ2-5,TRBV6-2/TRBV6-3,TGTGCCAGCAGTTACAAATTCCCCGAGACCCAGTACTTC,CASSYKFPETQYF
TRBD1,.,TRBJ1-1,TRBV6-1,TGTGTCAGCAGTGAACCGGGACAGGGCACGACTGAAGCTTTCTTT,CVSSEPGQGTTEAFF
TRBD2,.,TRBJ2-3,TRBV28,TGTGCCAGCAGTTTGACTAGCCAAGTGGGAGATACGCAGTATTTT,CASSLTSQVGDTQYF
TRBD2,few,TRBJ2-1,TRBV28,TGTGCCAGCAGTTTCCCCCCCGGGGGGGGCTCCTACAATGAGCAGTTCTTC,CASSFPPGGGSYNEQFF
.,few,TRBJ1-5,TRBV6-2/TRBV6-3,TGTGCCAGCAGTTACTCTGGGGAACAGCCCCAGCATTTT,CASSYSGEQPQHF
TRBD1,few,TRBJ1-6,TRBV3-1,TGTGCCAGCAGCCAAAACAGGGGTTACTCACCCCTCCACTTT,CASSQNRGYSPLHF
TRBD2,.,TRBJ2-7,TRBV12-3/TRBV12-4,TGTGCCAGCAGCAAAAGCGGGGGGCGGTTCGAGCAGTACTTC,CASSKSGGRFEQYF
.,few,TRBJ1-2,TRBV28,TGTGCCAGCAGCCTCCCAGGGAGGGGCTACACCTTC,CASSLPGRGYTF